A single TCR beta chain is shown here with its context. It lacks a known antigen. Base-call qualities are not available, and no considerably larger clone is one nucleotide away. Sequencing was carried out with an Illumina HiSeq 1500. Using fastp trimming at Q25 and MiXCR clonotype assembly, TCRdb reanalyzed the public sequencing data and kept in-frame beta chains. Every entry covers one CDR3 protein and lists the most common genes and DNA from its rows. The sample contains 75,000 to 100,000 distinct CDR3 sequences, over 25% of them found a single time. Roughly 71% of the sample comes from the top ten. These data are taken from a study of T cell repertoires in cytomegalovirus infection (dated by TCRdb to the late 2010s). Broadly, across the study: The peptide stimulations were aimed at well-studied HLA-B-restricted epitopes as well as recently identified HLA-C-restricted CMV epitopes, whose presentation resists viral immunomodulation. Donor HLA type was relevant to the analysis, because carriage of CMV infection together with the matching HLA type was indicated by public TCR beta signatures. General findings and caveats noted by the study authors: In both this cohort and an independent cohort of approximately 350 donors, the cumulative frequency of public TCR beta family members distinguished carriers of CMV infection plus the relevant HLA type. In the ex vivo response, HLA-C-restricted CMV-specific TCR beta clonotypes were dominant, and in two of eight donors the single most frequent clonotype came from this HLA-C-restricted group.

This specimen's treatment or condition label, interpreted: in vitro stimulation with specific CMV peptide epitopes to enrich CMV-specific T cells. The starting material was CD8+ T cells from cultured PBMCs, obtained from culture after CMV antigen stimulation. The TCR was taken from a human donor in good health (CMV status not recorded). Some clones in this sample may be carry-over from other donors' samples.

The nucleotide sequence is TGTGCCAGCAGCGACATAGCGGGGGCCCCCTACGAGCAGTACTTC. Its protein is CASSDIAGAPYEQYF. The sequence joins TRBV6-6 to TRBJ2-7, and 9 junction bases match TRBD2. V ends up 6 bases short and J 2 bases short, with an unmatched junction base count of 8. From a lookup of the germline V gene (reference sequence), CDR1 and CDR2 are MNHNY and SVGAGI. From its cysteine to its phenylalanine, the CDR3 spans 15 amino acids. Only the CDR3 region is kept as DNA, spanning 45 bases read in frame from base 1.